Here is one T cell receptor (beta chain) with its context. This clone's antigen is unknown. Qualities for individual bases were not recorded, and no much larger clone is one base off. The CDR3 sequence holds 16 residues, the cysteine and phenylalanine included. Left in the record is the CDR3 DNA by itself, 48 bases read in frame from the first base. V is clipped by 0 bases and J by 3 bases, and the sequence between their germline boundaries is 16 bases long. For CDR1 and CDR2, the germline V gene (reference sequence) lists DFQATT and SNEGSKA. Libraries were constructed by 5' RACE. The instrument given in TCRdb is Illumina HiSeq 2500. The second PCR ran for roughly 7 to 12 cycles and used a J-beta primer mix along with a sample-barcoded 5' primer. A unique molecular identifier was introduced onto each TCR beta cDNA molecule by a template-switch 5' adaptor carrying 12 random nucleotides. Each sample yielded at least 2.5 million CDR3-containing paired-end reads. All of the RNA was converted into first-strand cDNA using the Mint cDNA synthesis kit, with a TRBC-specific oligonucleotide serving as the primer. Following uracil-DNA glycosylase treatment, all cDNA underwent a first 18-cycle PCR with the universal primers M1SS and BC2_uni_R. Concerning the study's data processing: For normalization, 1 million high-quality reads were randomly selected from each sample, with every read carrying a distinct molecular identifier. Instead of being binned into consensus sequences, reads with shared molecular identifiers were discarded. MiTCR, run with a Q25 quality threshold and the strictest error-elimination algorithm, handled CDR3 identification, clonotype clustering and error correction. A nonparametric unseen species model with Euler transformation was used to estimate a lower bound on total TCR beta diversity. The public reads were quality trimmed at Q25 with fastp and then assembled into clones with MiXCR by TCRdb, keeping productive beta chains. Records with the same CDR3 protein are collapsed into one entry carrying the most frequent genes and DNA. TCRdb, not the original authors, processed these V and J calls. A total of about 1,000,000 distinct CDR3 sequences appear in this sample, over 35% of them only once. The ten top clones hold about 19% of the sample.

This entry belongs to a study of blood T cells in healthy people across ages (dated by TCRdb to between 2014 and 2017). Concerning the study at large: Template switching captured roughly one uniquely barcoded TCR beta cDNA molecule per two T cells in model experiments. Using deep sequencing normalized with unique cDNA molecular identifiers, the study measured how TCR beta repertoire diversity changes with age. The donors were divided into four age groups: young (average about 16 years), middle-aged (about 40), aged (62) and long-lived (about 84). To avoid experimental bias, donors of different ages were distributed randomly across sequencing lanes. Two additional independent replicas of 1 million unique cDNA reads from the same blood draw were analyzed for two donors (one aged 18 to 30 and one aged 80 or older).

Donors were approximately 42 systemically healthy Caucasian individuals from Russia aged 6 to 90 years. Around 10 milliliters of peripheral blood were collected from each donor into EDTA-treated Vacutainer tubes. Ficoll-Paque density-gradient centrifugation was used to isolate PBMCs, with at least 7 million per sample. Total RNA was extracted from PBMCs with Trizol reagent, with at least 5 micrograms obtained per sample. For every donor, flow cytometry on a PBMC aliquot measured the percentage of naive CD45RAhigh/CD27high T cells. Summary of the overall study and its limitations: Because donor CMV infection status was unknown, age-related changes in expanded clonotypes were potentially confounded. Observed TCR beta diversity correlated strongly with the percentage of naive T cells measured by flow cytometry. The long-lived group showed more naive CD4+ T cells, fewer expanded clones and increased TCR diversity than the aged group, suggesting age selection. Observed TCR beta diversity per million T cells fell roughly linearly with age, and a significant reduction was already apparent by age roughly 40. Since profiling was done on bulk unsorted PBMCs, naive and antigen-experienced compartments could not be conclusively compared. Estimates of total diversity based on one million sequenced T cells were considered lower bounds and underestimates.

The sequence is built from TRBV20-1 and TRBJ2-3, with TRBD1 as a weak D call on 6 bases. The specimen sequenced was blood. The sequence came from a woman aged 55-69 years in good health. The CDR3 sequence is CSARDPRQVGTDTQYF. The DNA reads TGCAGTGCTAGAGATCCCCGACAGGTAGGGACAGATACGCAGTATTTT.